A single sample is the source of the 20 T cell receptor beta chains below, sequenced in a study of blood T cells in healthy people across ages. PCR was performed a second time for roughly 6 to 12 cycles using a sample-barcoded 5' primer and a J-beta primer mix. TCRdb re-derived calls from the 5' RACE reads in MiXCR, one entry per CDR3 protein. Among approximately 730,000 distinct CDR3 sequences, more than 40% were seen once, and the ten largest hold more than 20%. The sample was blood. Receptors originate from an older woman in good health.

The chain links TRBV7-2 to TRBJ2-3; D possibly corresponds to TRBD2 (5 bases). CDR1 is SGHTA and CDR2 is FQGNSA in the germline V gene. Trimming removed 5 bases at V and 6 bases at J, with 21 bases between. This CDR3 comprises 16 residues. The CDR3 region is CASSLASTQISDTQYF. The CDR3 nucleotides are TGTGCCAGCAGCCTGGCTAGCACCCAAATATCTGATACGCAGTATTTT.

CDR3 in amino acids: CASSYHQGRSYNEQFF. Here the CDR3 DNA reads TGTGCCAGCAGCTATCATCAGGGTAGGTCCTACAATGAGCAGTTCTTC. The rearrangement uses TRBV28 and TRBJ2-1; D might be TRBD1 (5 bases). The CDR3 has 16 amino acids. V was trimmed by 6 bases and J by 1 base, leaving 16 bases between them. CDR1 MDHEN and CDR2 SYDVKM come from the germline V gene.

In nucleotides, the CDR3 is TGTGCCAGCAGCTTAGGCCCCTTGGGGGGCCAAAGGCAGTTCTTC. Amino acid sequence: CASSLGPLGGQRQFF. The chain combines TRBV13 with TRBJ2-1, with D tentatively TRBD1 or TRBD2 (6 bases each). The V and J ends lost 0 bases and 12 bases respectively, with 18 bases between them. Germline V gene data show CDR1 as PRHDT and CDR2 as FYEKMQ (reference sequence). CDR3 length equals 15 residues.

This chain uses TRBV24-1 with TRBJ2-4; maybe TRBD1 (5 bases). Germline lookup yields CDR1 KGHDR and CDR2 SFDVKD. V was shortened by 1 base and J by 15 bases, with 15 bases between the two germline ends. The CDR3 is made up of 13 amino acids. CDR3 bases: TGTGCCACCAGTGATTTCAGGGCCTACGAGCGGTACTTC. This gives the protein CATSDFRAYERYF.

This clonotype has a count of ten or more. The J gene is TRBJ2-5, the V gene TRBV19; 10 positions agree with TRBD2. The trim removed 3 bases at V and 5 bases at J, leaving 12 bases unmatched. Germline lookup yields CDR1 LNHDA and CDR2 SQIVND (reference sequence). The CDR3 has 17 amino acids. CDR3 nucleotide sequence: TGTGCCAGTAGTATCAGGCCTAGCGGGGGACCCGAGGAGACCCAGTACTTC. Its protein is CASSIRPSGGPEETQYF.

The rearrangement joins TRBV13 to TRBJ2-1; the D is unclear. Germline V gene sequence: CDR1 PRHDT, CDR2 FYEKMQ (reference sequence). This CDR3 comprises 12 residues. Trimming took off 5 bases at V and 6 bases at J, with 8 bases between the two ends. The CDR3 sequence: CASSPAINEQFF. The CDR3 coding sequence is TGTGCCAGCAGCCCCGCAATCAATGAGCAGTTCTTC.

This clonotype turned up a few times. This chain links TRBV9 with TRBJ2-5; 13 bases match TRBD2. The J call is in doubt because the DNA end fits TRBJ2-7 better. CDR3 length equals 15 residues. Germline V CDR1 and CDR2: SGDLS, YYNGEE. The CDR3: CASSATSGGAGEQYF. DNA of the CDR3: TGTGCCAGCAGCGCAACTAGCGGGGGGGCCGGCGAGCAGTACTTC.

For the CDR3, the DNA is TGTGCCAGCCAAAGGGGGAGTCACTACGAGCAGTACTTC. Amino acid sequence: CASQRGSHYEQYF. This chain uses TRBV19 with TRBJ2-7; D might be TRBD1 (6 bases). With 9 bases removed from V and 3 bases from J, the gap between germline ends came to 15 bases. The CDR3 covers 13 residues. Germline assignment: CDR1 LNHDA and CDR2 SQIVND (reference sequence).

With respect to this clonotype: One end of the junction does not line up with germline, which may come from a read error. V usage is TRBV12-3 or TRBV12-4 and J usage is TRBJ1-5; D unclear. This CDR3 has 15 residues. The CDR3 region is CASSLGHDPKQPLHF. In DNA form, the CDR3 reads TGTGCCAGCAGTTTGGGCCACGATCCCAAGCAGCCCCTGCATTTT.

This clonotype was observed a handful of times. The chain links TRBV19 to TRBJ2-1; 9 bases line up with TRBD1. Trimming at V came to 1 base and at J to 9 bases, leaving 4 bases not matched to a gene. Germline V lookup: CDR1 LNHDA, CDR2 SQIVND (reference sequence). The CDR3 spans 14 residues. The chain's CDR3 is CASSIGGTGSEQFF. The CDR3 coding sequence is TGTGCCAGTAGTATAGGTGGGACAGGGAGTGAGCAGTTCTTC.

This chain uses TRBV7-2 with TRBJ2-7, with D possibly being TRBD1 (5 bases). The germline gives CDR1 SGHTA, CDR2 FQGNSA. There are 14 residues in the CDR3. Trimming removed 5 bases from V and 4 bases from J, with 15 bases in between. The CDR3 coding sequence is TGTGCCAGCAGCGGGTCGTGGGGCCCTTACGAGCAGTACTTC. This translates into CASSGSWGPYEQYF.

The rearrangement joins TRBV2 to TRBJ2-1; 14 nucleotides line up with TRBD2. J gave up 1 base and V 8 bases, and 1 base lay outside the gene matches. This CDR3 has 15 residues. The germline V gene has CDR1 SNHLY and CDR2 FYNNEI. CDR3 protein: CASGTSGGSYNEQFF. For the CDR3, the DNA is TGTGCCAGCGGGACTAGCGGGGGTTCCTACAATGAGCAGTTCTTC.

The CDR3 DNA sequence: TGTGCCAGCAGCCCCGCTATAGGGACCGGAGATTCACCCCTCCACTTT. Amino acids: CASSPAIGTGDSPLHF. The chain has TRBV14 and TRBJ1-6; D perhaps matches TRBD1 (5 bases). CDR1 and CDR2 (germline): SGHDN, FVKESK. There are 16 residues in the CDR3. V shed 4 bases and J shed 8 bases, with 18 bases lying between them.

V gene TRBV9 combines with J gene TRBJ2-3; 7 bases match TRBD2. Germline V gene sequence: CDR1 SGDLS, CDR2 YYNGEE. V lost 0 bases, J lost 3 bases, and 4 bases stayed unmatched. The CDR3 extends over 15 amino acids. The CDR3 is CASSVDGGMTDTQYF. In nucleotides, the CDR3 is TGTGCCAGCAGCGTAGACGGGGGGATGACAGATACGCAGTATTTT.

This clonotype was recorded at least ten times. The V call is TRBV7-3, the J call TRBJ1-4, with TRBD1 matching 8 bases. Trimming removed 4 bases from V and 2 bases from J; junction bases left unmatched: 12. Per the germline V gene, CDR1 is SGHTA and CDR2 is FQGTGA. The CDR3 consists of 18 residues. The CDR3 nucleotides read TGTGCCAGCAGCTCGTCTCCGGGACAGGAGGCGACTAATGAAAAACTGTTTTTT. Protein product: CASSSSPGQEATNEKLFF. The full variable domain, its missing parts supplied by reference TRBV7-3 and TRBJ1-4, is GAGVSQTPSNKVTEKGKYVELRCDPISGHTALYWYRQSLGQGPEFLIYFQGTGAADDSGLPNDRFFAVRPEGSVSTLKIQRTERGDSAVYLCASSSSPGQEATNEKLFFGSGTQLSVL.

V and J are TRBV10-3 and TRBJ2-1, with 7 bases fitting TRBD1. CDR1 and CDR2 from the germline V gene are ENHRY and SYGVKD. V trimming: 3 bases; J trimming: 7 bases; junction bases outside the gene matches: 9. The CDR3 runs to 15 residues. As DNA, the CDR3 is TGTGCCATCAGTGAAGTGAGACAGGGACAGAATGAGCAGTTCTTC. Amino acids: CAISEVRQGQNEQFF.

The chain has TRBV12-3 or TRBV12-4 and TRBJ2-1; 7 bases are a match to TRBD2. After removal of 7 bases from V and 1 base from J, the junction contained 16 bases not matched to a gene. The CDR3 spans 18 residues. The CDR3 loop is CASTHSGASGGSYNEQFF. DNA for the CDR3: TGTGCCAGCACTCATAGTGGGGCTAGCGGTGGGTCCTACAATGAGCAGTTCTTC.

The chain is built from TRBV10-3 and TRBJ1-6; D remains ambiguous. The CDR3 is 17 residues long. Per the germline V gene, CDR1 is ENHRY and CDR2 is SYGVKD. Deletions cut 6 bases from V and 8 bases from J, with 23 bases between. The chain's CDR3 is CAISERFSGVSDSPLHF. In nucleotides, the CDR3 is TGTGCCATCAGCGAGAGATTCAGCGGGGTCAGCGATTCACCCCTCCACTTT.

This rearrangement joins TRBV30 to TRBJ2-3; 7 positions agree with TRBD2. CDR1 and CDR2 (germline): GTSNPN, SVGIG (reference sequence). The V and J ends lost 8 bases and 0 bases, in that order; junction bases with no gene match: 11. There are 15 residues in the CDR3. The CDR3 DNA follows: TGTGCCCACGCTTCGGGGGGAACTAGCACAGATACGCAGTATTTT. It is translated as CAHASGGTSTDTQYF.

The genes are TRBV11-2 and TRBJ2-3, with D maybe TRBD1 (6 bases). From germline, CDR1 is SGHAT and CDR2 FQNNGV. V was pared by 2 bases and J by 8 bases, with 11 bases between. The CDR3 consists of 13 residues. In DNA form, the CDR3 reads TGTGCCAGCAGCTTATGGACAGTGGGTACGCAGTATTTT. Its translation is CASSLWTVGTQYF.